This record looks at one T cell receptor beta chain sequence and its context. The germline V and J ends were trimmed by 3 bases and 6 bases, with 15 bases remaining between them. Germline CDR1 MDHEN, CDR2 SYDVKM. The CDR3 has 14 residues. The sample is drawn from a study of blood T cell repertoires in COVID-19. Study background: Samples came from the United States, Italy and Spain, spanning acute and convalescent COVID-19. In each case, the material was cDNA or gDNA derived from T cells, B-cell-depleted T cells, or PBMCs.

Authors' methods: Scientists estimated how many nucleated cells there were by amplifying reference gene primers. Repertoires were generated with immunoSEQ multiplex PCR, while TCRdb's copy carries only in-frame clones and drops some. That table is the source of V, J and clone size, and D and trimming were worked out from the DNA. The table has 350,000 to 450,000 clones, around nine tenths seen once. The sequence was collected from a human donor in a cohort sampled during active COVID-19. The chain links TRBV28 to TRBJ2-7; D is perhaps TRBD2 (5 bases). Input material: peripheral blood. The CDR3 region is CASSFPAAASEQYF. The CDR3, as DNA: TGTGCCAGCAGTTTCCCAGCAGCGGCATCCGAGCAGTACTTC.